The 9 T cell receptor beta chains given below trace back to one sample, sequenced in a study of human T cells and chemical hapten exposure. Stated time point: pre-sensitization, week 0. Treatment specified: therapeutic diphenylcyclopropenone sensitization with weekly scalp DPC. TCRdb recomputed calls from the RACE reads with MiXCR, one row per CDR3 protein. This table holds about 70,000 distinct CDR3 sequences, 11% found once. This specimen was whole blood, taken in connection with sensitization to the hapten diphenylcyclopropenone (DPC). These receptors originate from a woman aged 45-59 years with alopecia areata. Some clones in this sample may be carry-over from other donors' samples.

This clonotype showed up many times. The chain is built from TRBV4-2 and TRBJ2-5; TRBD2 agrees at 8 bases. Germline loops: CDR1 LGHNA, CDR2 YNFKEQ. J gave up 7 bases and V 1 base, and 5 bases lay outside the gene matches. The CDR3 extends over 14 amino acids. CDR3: CASSQVTAGATQYF. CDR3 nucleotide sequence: TGTGCCAGCAGCCAAGTAACAGCGGGGGCGACCCAGTACTTC.

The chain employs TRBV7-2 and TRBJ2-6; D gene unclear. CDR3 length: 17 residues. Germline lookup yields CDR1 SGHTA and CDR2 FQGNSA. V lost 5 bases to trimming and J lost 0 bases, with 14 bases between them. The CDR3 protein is CASSPQSGSSGANVLTF. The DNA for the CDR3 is TGTGCCAGCAGCCCCCAGTCAGGATCCTCTGGGGCCAACGTCCTGACTTTC.

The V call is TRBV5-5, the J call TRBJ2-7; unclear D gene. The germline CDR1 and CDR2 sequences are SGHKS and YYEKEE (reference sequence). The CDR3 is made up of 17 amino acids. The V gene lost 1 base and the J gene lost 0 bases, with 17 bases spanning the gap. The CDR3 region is CASSLTPFGQSSYEQYF. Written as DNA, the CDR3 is TGTGCCAGCAGCTTGACCCCGTTCGGTCAGAGCTCCTACGAGCAGTACTTC.

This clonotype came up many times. Written as DNA, the CDR3 is TGTGCCAGCAGTTTTATTGGGGGCCCGAGCTCCTACGAGCAGTACTTC. Translating gives CASSFIGGPSSYEQYF. The chain has TRBV12-3 or TRBV12-4 and TRBJ2-7; a weak D match, TRBD1 (6 bases). CDR3 length equals 16 residues. Deletions cut 3 bases from V and 0 bases from J, with 15 bases between.

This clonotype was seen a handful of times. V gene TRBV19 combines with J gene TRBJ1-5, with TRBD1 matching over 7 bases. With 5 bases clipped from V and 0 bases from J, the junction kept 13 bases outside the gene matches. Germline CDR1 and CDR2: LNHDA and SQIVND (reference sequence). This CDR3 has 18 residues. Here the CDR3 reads CASSGRTGALNSNQPQHF. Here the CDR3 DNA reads TGTGCCAGTAGTGGACGAACAGGGGCCTTGAATAGCAATCAGCCCCAGCATTTT.

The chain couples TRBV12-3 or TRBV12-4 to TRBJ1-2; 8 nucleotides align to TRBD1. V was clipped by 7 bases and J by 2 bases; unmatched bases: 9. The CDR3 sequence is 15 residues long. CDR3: CASTPTGASNYGYTF. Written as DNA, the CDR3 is TGTGCCAGCACACCGACAGGGGCCTCCAACTATGGCTACACCTTC.

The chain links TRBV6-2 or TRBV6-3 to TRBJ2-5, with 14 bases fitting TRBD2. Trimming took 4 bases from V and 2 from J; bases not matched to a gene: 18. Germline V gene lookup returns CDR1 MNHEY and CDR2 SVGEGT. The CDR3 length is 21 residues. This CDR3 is CASSFPPDKGLAGGLQETQYF. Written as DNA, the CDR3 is TGTGCCAGCAGTTTCCCGCCTGACAAAGGACTAGCGGGGGGACTACAAGAGACCCAGTACTTC.

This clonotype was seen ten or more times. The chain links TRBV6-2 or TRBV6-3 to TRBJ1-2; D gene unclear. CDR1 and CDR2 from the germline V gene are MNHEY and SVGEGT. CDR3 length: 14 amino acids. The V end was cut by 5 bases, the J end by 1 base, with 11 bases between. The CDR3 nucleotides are TGTGCCAGCAGTGTCAGGAGCGGTAACTATGGCTACACCTTC. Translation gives CASSVRSGNYGYTF.

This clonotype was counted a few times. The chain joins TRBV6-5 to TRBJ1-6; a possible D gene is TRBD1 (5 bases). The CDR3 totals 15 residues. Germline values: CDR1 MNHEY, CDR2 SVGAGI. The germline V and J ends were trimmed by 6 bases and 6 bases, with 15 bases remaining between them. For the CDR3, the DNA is TGTGCCAGCAGACCTTGGGGCACTTTTAATTCACCCCTCCACTTT. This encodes CASRPWGTFNSPLHF.